These 32 T cell receptor beta chains came from one sample sequenced in a study of T cells in localized non-small cell lung cancer. Some clones are missing from TCRdb's copy, which holds only in-frame ones; the method was immunoSEQ multiplex PCR. The sample yields about 40,000 clones, 81% seen once. The sequencing here drew on peripheral blood mononuclear cells, taken before any cancer treatment. These TCRs come from a male donor at least 60 years old with stage II lung adenocarcinoma.

The chain recombines TRBV7-2 with TRBJ2-2; 8 bases fit TRBD2. CDR3 length: 15 amino acids. Germline CDR1 and CDR2: SGHTA and FQGNSA. Unmatched junction bases numbered 7, after V lost 4 bases and J lost 6 bases. The CDR3 DNA reads as TGTGCCAGCAGCTCGGGACTAGGAGAGGCCGGGGAGCTGTTTTTT. Protein product: CASSSGLGEAGELFF.

The chain carries TRBV7-2 and TRBJ2-7; possibly TRBD1 for D (5 bases). The CDR3 extends over 15 amino acids. Trimming shortened V by 3 bases and J by 10 bases, and 22 bases separated the two germline ends. CDR1 is SGHTA and CDR2 is FQGNSA in the germline V gene. The CDR3 nucleotides read TGTGCCAGCAGCTTCCAGTGGGGCGGCAGCGAGGACCAGTACTTC. It encodes CASSFQWGGSEDQYF.

V usage is TRBV11-3 and J usage is TRBJ2-5; TRBD1 might be the D (5 bases). Germline CDR1 is SGHNT and CDR2 is YENEEA. The CDR3 covers 13 residues. Trimming stripped 5 bases from V and 3 bases from J, with 10 bases between. The CDR3 sequence is CASSQAREETQYF. DNA for the CDR3: TGTGCCAGCAGCCAGGCCAGGGAAGAGACCCAGTACTTC.

This clone came up once. The rearrangement joins TRBV11-2 to TRBJ2-7; D ambiguous. The germline gives CDR1 SGHAT, CDR2 FQNNGV. Trimming took 5 bases from V and 3 from J, leaving 2 bases between them. The CDR3 is 10 residues long. CDR3 coding DNA: TGTGCCAGCAGCCACTACGAGCAGTACTTC. It encodes CASSHYEQYF.

This chain uses TRBV2 with TRBJ1-4; D gene uncertain. Between the trimmed V and J ends, which lost 4 bases and 8 bases, there was a span of 11 bases. Germline-derived CDR1 and CDR2 are SNHLY and FYNNEI. This CDR3 is 13 amino acids long. In DNA form, the CDR3 reads TGTGCCAGCAGTGCGGTCTCGAAAGAAAAACTGTTTTTT. This translates into CASSAVSKEKLFF.

The chain couples TRBV5-1 to TRBJ2-7; tentatively, D is TRBD2 (6 bases). V shed 3 bases and J shed 5 bases, with 15 bases lying between them. CDR1 and CDR2 (germline): SGHRS, YFSETQ. The CDR3 spans 14 residues. The CDR3 DNA is TGCGCCAGCAGCTCGGGCGATAGCGGTAACGAGCAGTACTTC. This encodes CASSSGDSGNEQYF. The full variable domain, with the rest looked up from reference TRBV5-1 and TRBJ2-7, is KAGVTQTPRYLIKTRGQQVTLSCSPISGHRSVSWYQQTPGQGLQFLFEYFSETQRNKGNFPGRFSGRQFSNSRSEMNVSTLELGDSALYLCASSSGDSGNEQYFGPGTRLTVT.

The V call is TRBV7-9, the J call TRBJ1-1; D unclear. The V gene's germline CDR1 is SEHNR and CDR2 FQNEAQ (reference sequence). The CDR3 length is 11 residues. V lost 6 bases and J 8 bases, leaving 10 bases between the germline ends. CDR3 nucleotides: TGTGCCAGCAGGCCAGGCGTAGAAGCTTTCTTT. Translation: CASRPGVEAFF.

The J gene is TRBJ2-2, the V gene TRBV18, with 9 bases lining up with TRBD1. This CDR3 contains 16 residues. V lost 5 bases and J lost 0; bases outside the gene matches: 4. Looked up from germline, CDR1 is KGHSH and CDR2 is LQKENI. CDR3 nucleotide sequence: TGTGCCAGCTCAACACAGGGGGCCGCGAACACCGGGGAGCTGTTTTTT. Translating it yields CASSTQGAANTGELFF.

The chain is built from TRBV11-3 and TRBJ2-3; perhaps TRBD2 as D (6 bases). CDR1 is SGHNT and CDR2 is YENEEA in the germline V gene. Trimming took off 1 base at V and 2 bases at J, with 10 bases between the two ends. The CDR3 loop spans 15 amino acids. CDR3 protein: CASSLVAAPTDTQYF. The CDR3 DNA follows: TGTGCCAGCAGCTTAGTAGCGGCCCCCACAGATACGCAGTATTTT.

The rearrangement joins TRBV2 to TRBJ2-4; D uncertain. The V gene lost 6 bases and the J gene lost 1 base, with 10 bases spanning the gap. Germline CDR1 SNHLY, CDR2 FYNNEI. The CDR3 totals 14 residues. In DNA, the CDR3 is TGTGCCAGCAGGCCAACTGAGGCCAAAAACATTCAGTACTTC. Its protein product is CASRPTEAKNIQYF.

The count of this clone is one. This chain uses TRBV20-1 with TRBJ1-2, with a tentative D call TRBD1 (5 bases). V lost 5 bases and J lost 10, with 14 bases in between. The CDR3 runs 11 residues. Looked up from germline, CDR1 is DFQATT and CDR2 is SNEGSKA (reference sequence). The CDR3 here is CSADRQPDYTF. CDR3 bases: TGCAGTGCTGATAGACAGCCCGACTACACCTTC.

The chain combines TRBV29-1 with TRBJ2-2, with TRBD1 as a possible D gene (6 bases). V lost 7 bases and J lost 0, with 15 bases in between. Germline V gene data show CDR1 as SQVTM and CDR2 as ANQGSEA. This CDR3 is 15 amino acids long. The CDR3 reads CSERTDTANTGELFF. CDR3 in DNA: TGCAGCGAACGGACAGATACCGCGAACACCGGGGAGCTGTTTTTT.

This chain connects TRBV27 to TRBJ2-1; 9 bases are shared with TRBD2. The germline V gene encodes CDR1 MNHEY and CDR2 SMNVEV (reference sequence). V was clipped by 8 bases and J by 7 bases; unmatched bases: 9. The length of the CDR3 is 14 residues. This chain's CDR3 is CASARGTSWNEQFF. CDR3 DNA sequence: TGTGCCAGCGCCCGGGGGACTAGCTGGAATGAGCAGTTCTTC.

V and J are TRBV10-3 and TRBJ1-2; 7 bases map to TRBD1. V dropped 6 bases and J dropped 6; count of bases not matched to a gene: 10. The CDR3 extends over 14 amino acids. Germline lookup yields CDR1 ENHRY and CDR2 SYGVKD. The CDR3 region is CAIRWTGPADGYTF. DNA of the CDR3: TGTGCCATCAGGTGGACAGGACCTGCGGATGGCTACACCTTC.

This clone appeared a single time. The rearrangement joins TRBV18 to TRBJ1-2; perhaps TRBD1 as D (5 bases). Germline CDR1 KGHSH, CDR2 LQKENI. Trimming removed 5 bases at V and 9 bases at J, with 25 bases between. The CDR3 sequence is 16 residues long. Here the CDR3 reads CASSILPGLRTFSYTF. For the CDR3, the DNA is TGTGCCAGCTCAATTCTACCGGGACTCCGTACCTTCAGCTACACCTTC.

The count of this clone is one. The chain has TRBV21-1 and TRBJ2-5; whether TRBD2, the table's D call, matches the DNA was not checked. TRBV21-1 constitutes a pseudogene. This CDR3 spans 17 amino acids. The CDR3 DNA sequence: TGTGCCAGCAGCAAAGAGGGAACTAGCGGGAGTTGGGAGACCCAGTACTTC. This encodes CASSKEGTSGSWETQYF.

This clone was seen a few times. The chain uses TRBV28 and TRBJ2-1; 10 bases fit TRBD2. This CDR3 is built from 14 residues. Germline trimming cut 7 bases from V and 8 bases from J; bases unmatched to any gene: 8. CDR1 and CDR2 from the germline V gene are MDHEN and SYDVKM. The CDR3, as DNA: TGTGCCAGCACCCCGGCGAGCGGGAGGGATGAGCAGTTCTTC. This sequence encodes CASTPASGRDEQFF.

This clone was seen once. This chain connects TRBV5-6 to TRBJ1-2; 11 positions agree with TRBD1. The ends lost 3 bases at V and 5 bases at J; junction bases unmatched: 3. This CDR3 contains 14 residues. In germline, CDR1 is SGHDT, CDR2 YYEEEE. The CDR3 DNA is TGTGCCAGCAGCTGGACAGGGGGCGGGTATGGCTACACCTTC. The encoded protein is CASSWTGGGYGYTF.

This rearrangement joins TRBV7-6 to TRBJ2-2; D possibly matches TRBD1 or TRBD2 (5 bases each). CDR3 length: 15 residues. V was clipped by 4 bases and J by 1 base, with 10 bases between them. Germline CDR1 is SGHVS and CDR2 is FNYEAQ. CDR3 in amino acids: CASSSGTENTGELFF. The CDR3 DNA is TGTGCCAGCAGCTCCGGGACGGAGAACACCGGGGAGCTGTTTTTT.

The chain links TRBV29-1 to TRBJ2-7; D not resolved. CDR3 size: 10 residues. The V end lost 6 bases, the J end lost 3 bases, and 6 bases lay between the germline ends. The germline V gene has CDR1 SQVTM and CDR2 ANQGSEA. CDR3 amino acids: CSVGNYEQYF. The CDR3 DNA is TGCAGCGTCGGTAACTACGAGCAGTACTTC.

The rearrangement uses TRBV15 and TRBJ2-1, with D possibly matching TRBD2 (6 bases). Germline CDR1 is LNHNV and CDR2 is YYDKDF (reference sequence). V was trimmed by 1 base and J by 1 base, leaving 11 bases between them. The CDR3 is 16 residues long. CDR3 in amino acids: CATSRGGDLSYNEQFF. The CDR3 region has the DNA TGTGCCACCAGCAGAGGGGGGGACTTGTCCTACAATGAGCAGTTCTTC.

This sequence joins TRBV13 and TRBJ2-7, with 11 nucleotides matching TRBD2. J gave up 3 bases and V 1 base, and 11 bases lay outside the gene matches. There are 18 residues in the CDR3. CDR1 is PRHDT and CDR2 is FYEKMQ in the germline V gene (reference sequence). The CDR3 DNA sequence: TGTGCCAGCAGCTTAGAGAGGGGGACTAGCGGCCAGAGCTACGAGCAGTACTTC. This codes for CASSLERGTSGQSYEQYF.

This chain connects TRBV7-2 to TRBJ1-5; D unresolved. Germline lookup yields CDR1 SGHTA and CDR2 FQGNSA. This CDR3 has 12 residues. V was shortened by 5 bases and J by 5 bases, with 7 bases between the two germline ends. The CDR3 reads CASSVGHQPQHF. The CDR3 region has the DNA TGTGCCAGCAGCGTCGGACATCAGCCCCAGCATTTT.

V and J are TRBV7-9 and TRBJ2-4, with 7 bases matching TRBD1. Germline V gene lookup returns CDR1 SEHNR and CDR2 FQNEAQ (reference sequence). This CDR3 is built from 15 residues. V shed 4 bases, J shed 8 bases, and the junction held 11 bases outside the gene matches. This CDR3 reads CASSSRDRRVDIQYF. In DNA, the CDR3 is TGTGCCAGCAGCTCCCGGGACAGAAGAGTGGACATTCAGTACTTC.

This clone was found once. The rearrangement links TRBV19 to TRBJ1-2; D unresolved. The germline V gene has CDR1 LNHDA and CDR2 SQIVND (reference sequence). Trimming took 6 bases from V and 8 from J, leaving 25 bases between them. CDR3 length equals 16 residues. The CDR3 loop is CASSPYGASTGGGYTF. For the CDR3, the DNA is TGTGCCAGTAGCCCCTACGGAGCCAGCACCGGAGGCGGCTACACCTTC.

Only one count was recorded for this clone. The chain is built from TRBV28 and TRBJ2-1; D might be TRBD1 (8 bases). Trimming took off 5 bases at V and 7 bases at J, with 21 bases between the two ends. CDR1 is MDHEN, CDR2 SYDVKM, per germline. The CDR3 sequence is 16 residues long. DNA for the CDR3: TGTGCCAGCAGTAACGAGGGTTACAGGGGGGGAAATGAGCAGTTCTTC. Its protein is CASSNEGYRGGNEQFF.

The chain has TRBV10-2 and TRBJ1-5; D is undetermined. The CDR3 length is 13 residues. Trimming left V 5 bases short and J 2 bases short, with 7 bases between. Germline V CDR1 and CDR2: WSHSY, SAAADI. CDR3 in amino acids: CASSSQGNQPQHF. CDR3 sequence (DNA): TGCGCCAGCAGTTCGCAGGGCAATCAGCCCCAGCATTTT.

The CDR3 nucleotides read TGTGCCAGCAGCGGGCGGGACTACCCAATCGAGGGTTACAATGAGCAGTTCTTC. The encoded protein is CASSGRDYPIEGYNEQFF. V gene TRBV9 combines with J gene TRBJ2-1; 7 bases agree with TRBD2. This CDR3 contains 18 residues. V dropped 3 bases and J dropped 4; count of bases not matched to a gene: 16. CDR1 SGDLS and CDR2 YYNGEE come from the germline V gene.

The rearrangement joins TRBV7-6 to TRBJ2-2; no firm D call. The CDR3 contains 14 residues. Germline V lookup: CDR1 SGHVS, CDR2 FNYEAQ. V was cut by 5 bases and J by 6 bases, with 13 bases left in between. CDR3 coding DNA: TGTGCCAGCAGCCCAATAGGGTTTTCCGGGGAGCTGTTTTTT. Amino acid sequence: CASSPIGFSGELFF.

This rearrangement joins TRBV7-2 to TRBJ1-5; 8 bases fit TRBD1. Germline CDR1 reads SGHTA; CDR2 reads FQGNSA. Losses at the gene ends were 3 bases for V and 0 bases for J; bases not matched to a gene: 7. The CDR3 is made up of 17 amino acids. CDR3: CASSFGQGGYSNQPQHF. The DNA of the CDR3 is TGTGCCAGCAGCTTCGGACAGGGCGGTTATAGCAATCAGCCCCAGCATTTT.

This clone was observed a handful of times. The V and J genes are TRBV28 and TRBJ1-2; 9 nucleotides line up with TRBD1. The germline CDR1 and CDR2 sequences are MDHEN and SYDVKM. V trimming: 5 bases; J trimming: 5 bases; junction bases outside the gene matches: 3. The CDR3 is made up of 13 amino acids. The CDR3: CASSGQGKYGYTF. The CDR3 DNA reads as TGTGCCAGCAGTGGACAGGGGAAGTATGGCTACACCTTC.

The CDR3 loop is CASRVIGTGELFF. Written as DNA, the CDR3 is TGTGCCAGCAGGGTTATTGGGACCGGGGAGCTGTTTTTT. This chain connects TRBV11-2 to TRBJ2-2; unclear D gene. The CDR3 sequence is 13 residues long. Germline assignment: CDR1 SGHAT and CDR2 FQNNGV. The germline V and J ends were trimmed by 6 bases and 5 bases, with 10 bases remaining between them. Variable domain in full (rest from reference TRBV11-2 and TRBJ2-2): EAGVAQSPRYKIIEKRQSVAFWCNPISGHATLYWYQQILGQGPKLLIQFQNNGVVDDSQLPKDRFSAERLKGVDSTLKIQPAKLEDSAVYLCASRVIGTGELFFGEGSRLTVL.